What follows describes a single TCR beta chain. Germline values: CDR1 SGHTA, CDR2 FQGTGA. The V segment lost 4 bases and the J segment 1 base; nucleotides outside the gene matches: 8. The CDR3 has 17 residues. Using its own MiXCR run on the 5' RACE reads, TCRdb lists one record per CDR3 protein. The table lists tens of thousands of distinct CDR3 sequences, approximately 12% of them singletons, with about 40% in the top ten. Sample time point: sample taken at primary tumor resection. These data originate in a study of spatial heterogeneity in lung cancer. The V call is TRBV7-3, the J call TRBJ2-3; 10 bases match TRBD2. This specimen consisted of PBMCs, obtained at surgery. The TCR originated in a male donor with early-stage non-small cell lung cancer. CDR3 in DNA: TGTGCCAGCAGCTCTAGCCTCGGGACTAGCGGCACAGATACGCAGTATTTT. Residues: CASSSSLGTSGTDTQYF.